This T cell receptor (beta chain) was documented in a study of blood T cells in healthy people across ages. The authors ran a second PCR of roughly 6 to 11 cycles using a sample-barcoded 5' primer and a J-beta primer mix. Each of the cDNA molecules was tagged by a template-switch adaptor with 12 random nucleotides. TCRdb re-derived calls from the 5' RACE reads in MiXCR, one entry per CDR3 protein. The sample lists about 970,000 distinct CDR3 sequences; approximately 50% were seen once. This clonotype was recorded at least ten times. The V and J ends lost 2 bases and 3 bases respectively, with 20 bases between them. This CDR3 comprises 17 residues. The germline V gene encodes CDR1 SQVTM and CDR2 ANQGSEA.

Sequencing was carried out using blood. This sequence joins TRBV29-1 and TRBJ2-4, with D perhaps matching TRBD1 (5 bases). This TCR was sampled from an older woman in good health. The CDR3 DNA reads TGCAGCGTTGAATTTCCGTGGGGCGGAGCGAACAAAAACATTCAGTACTTC. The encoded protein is CSVEFPWGGANKNIQYF. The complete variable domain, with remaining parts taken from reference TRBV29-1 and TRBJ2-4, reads SAVISQKPSRDICQRGTSLTIQCQVDSQVTMMFWYRQQPGQSLTLIATANQGSEATYESGFVIDKFPISRPNLTFSTLTVSNMSPEDSSIYLCSVEFPWGGANKNIQYFGAGTRLSVL.